The T cell receptor (beta chain) described here comes from a study of B cell selection in AIRE deficiency. Measured with immunoSEQ multiplex PCR; TCRdb has only the in-frame clones, and not every one. Here the sample spans roughly 24,000 clones, about 92% being singletons. Regulatory T cells were sorted as CD4+CD25hiCD127low/negative cells. Germline values: CDR1 SEHNR, CDR2 FQNEAQ (reference sequence). With 4 bases removed from V and 1 base from J, the gap between germline ends came to 13 bases. The CDR3 is made up of 15 amino acids. Source material: CD4+CD25+ Tregs sorted from PBMCs. This clonotype was sampled from a human donor in good health. The chain joins TRBV7-9 to TRBJ1-1; tentatively, D is TRBD1 (5 bases). CDR3 amino acids: CASSSTWRGNTEAFF. Here the CDR3 DNA reads TGTGCCAGCAGCTCCACCTGGAGGGGGAACACTGAAGCTTTCTTT.